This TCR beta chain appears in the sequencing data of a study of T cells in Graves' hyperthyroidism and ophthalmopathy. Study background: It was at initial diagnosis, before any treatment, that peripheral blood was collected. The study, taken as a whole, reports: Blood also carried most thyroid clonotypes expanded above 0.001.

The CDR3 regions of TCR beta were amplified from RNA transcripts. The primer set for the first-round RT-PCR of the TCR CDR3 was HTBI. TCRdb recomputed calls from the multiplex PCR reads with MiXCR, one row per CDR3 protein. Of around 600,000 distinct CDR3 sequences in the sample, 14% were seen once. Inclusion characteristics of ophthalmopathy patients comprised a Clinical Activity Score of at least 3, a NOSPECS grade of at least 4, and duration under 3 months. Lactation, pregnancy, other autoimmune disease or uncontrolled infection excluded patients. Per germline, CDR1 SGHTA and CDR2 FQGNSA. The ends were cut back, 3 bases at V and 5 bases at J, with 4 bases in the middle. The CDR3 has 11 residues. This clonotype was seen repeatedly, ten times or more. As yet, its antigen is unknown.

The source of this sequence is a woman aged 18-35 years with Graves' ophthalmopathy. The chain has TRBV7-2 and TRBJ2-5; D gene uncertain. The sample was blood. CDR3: CASSLMETQYF. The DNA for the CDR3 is TGTGCCAGCAGCTTGATGGAGACCCAGTACTTC. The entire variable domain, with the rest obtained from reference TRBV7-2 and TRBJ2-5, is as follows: GAGVSQSPSNKVTEKGKDVELRCDPISGHTALYWYRQSLGQGLEFLIYFQGNSAPDKSGLPSDRFSAERTGGSVSTLTIQRTQQEDSAVYLCASSLMETQYFGPGTRLLVL.